The 4 T cell receptor beta chains given below trace back to one sample, sequenced in a study of T cell changes during pregnancy in multiple sclerosis. The method was immunoSEQ multiplex PCR; TCRdb's version includes in-frame clones alone and lacks a portion of them. Seen here are approximately 60,000 clones, approximately 94% observed once, and the top ten hold around 3.5%. Sample: CD8+ T cells from peripheral blood mononuclear cells, taken in the third trimester of pregnancy. The receptor set was obtained from a female donor with multiple sclerosis, enrolled in a pregnancy study.

This chain links TRBV10-3 with TRBJ1-1, with no clear D. The CDR3 has 14 amino acids. V was cut by 4 bases and J by 1 base, with 10 bases left in between. Germline lookup yields CDR1 ENHRY and CDR2 SYGVKD. The CDR3 loop reads CAISVPERNTEAFF. The CDR3 DNA is TGTGCCATCAGTGTGCCGGAGAGGAACACTGAAGCTTTCTTT.

DNA of the CDR3: TGCGCCAGCAGCCCGGGACAGGGAATCGACGAGCAGTACTTC. Encoded protein: CASSPGQGIDEQYF. The V call is TRBV5-1, the J call TRBJ2-7; TRBD1 aligns across 9 bases. The CDR3 sequence is 14 residues long. Germline lookup yields CDR1 SGHRS and CDR2 YFSETQ. Trimming took 4 bases from V and 5 from J; bases not matched to a gene: 7.

The chain uses TRBV6-1 and TRBJ1-1, with TRBD1 identical over 9 bases. V was pared by 6 bases and J by 4 bases, with 6 bases of the junction left unmatched. This CDR3 region has 14 residues. Germline assignment: CDR1 MNHNS and CDR2 SASEGT. The DNA for the CDR3 is TGTGCCAGCAGGGTCGACAGGGGGATCACTGAAGCTTTCTTT. This gives the protein CASRVDRGITEAFF.

The V gene is TRBV5-1, the J gene TRBJ2-3; 9 bases are shared with TRBD2. The length of the CDR3 is 17 residues. Unmatched junction bases numbered 10, after V lost 0 bases and J lost 5 bases. Germline values: CDR1 SGHRS, CDR2 YFSETQ. In DNA, the CDR3 is TGCGCCAGCAGCTTGGATAGTAGCGGGAGATCGCGAGATACGCAGTATTTT. It specifies CASSLDSSGRSRDTQYF.